The rows below give T cell receptor beta chains drawn from one sample of a study of T cells in localized non-small cell lung cancer. The data were produced by immunoSEQ multiplex PCR, yet TCRdb's version contains in-frame clones alone and is incomplete. The sample lists about 24,000 clones, around nine tenths occurring once. Sequenced here: peripheral blood, sampled before any cancer treatment. Receptor source: a man aged 40 to 69 with stage I squamous cell lung carcinoma. CDR3s include the opening cysteine and the closing phenylalanine or tryptophan. Each record gives: D gene, J gene, V gene, clone size, CDR3 protein, CDR3 DNA. The D gene is left open where the match is weak. A row's size may be missing; if present it is once, few, many or a size class.

>-|TRBJ2-2|TRBV2|-
CASLAGVGELFF
TGTGCCAGCCTTGCAGGGGTCGGGGAGCTGTTTTTT
>-|TRBJ1-6|TRBV14|-
CASSQDLGGSSYNSPLHF
TGTGCCAGCAGCCAAGATCTTGGGGGTAGCTCCTATAATTCACCCCTCCACTTT
>-|TRBJ1-3|TRBV10-3|-
CAIRSQVFSGNTIYF
TGTGCCATCAGATCTCAGGTTTTCTCTGGAAACACCATATATTTT
>TRBD2|TRBJ2-1|TRBV28|-
CASVFPSGGANEQFF
TGTGCCAGCGTGTTCCCTAGCGGGGGGGCCAATGAGCAGTTCTTC
>TRBD1|TRBJ2-2|TRBV15|-
CATALHRGETGELFF
TGTGCCACCGCTTTGCACAGGGGGGAAACCGGGGAGCTGTTTTTT
>-|TRBJ1-1|TRBV29-1|-
CSVARDNFFF
TGCAGCGTTGCCAGGGATAATTTCTTCTTT
>TRBD1|TRBJ1-6|TRBV28|-
CASSARQGTYNSPLHF
TGTGCCAGCAGTGCTCGACAGGGCACCTATAATTCACCCCTCCACTTT
>-|TRBJ2-1|TRBV2|-
CASMTATGLPPYNEQFF
TGTGCCAGCATGACCGCTACGGGCCTCCCTCCATACAATGAGCAGTTCTTC
>-|TRBJ2-7|TRBV6-5|-
CASRTLQGSSDEQYF
TGTGCCAGCAGAACCCTCCAGGGGTCCTCCGACGAGCAGTACTTC
>-|TRBJ1-3|TRBV7-9|-
CASNPMGSPGNTIYF
TGTGCCAGCAACCCCATGGGGAGCCCTGGAAACACCATATATTTT
>-|TRBJ1-6|TRBV5-4|-
CASSFGSNSPLHF
TGTGCCAGCAGCTTTGGCAGCAATTCACCCCTCCACTTT
>TRBD2|TRBJ2-7|TRBV5-1|-
CASSLEPSGPLYEQYF
TGCGCCAGCAGCTTGGAACCTAGCGGGCCCCTCTACGAGCAGTACTTC
>-|TRBJ1-1|TRBV5-1|few
CASSPLPEENTEAFF
TGCGCCAGCAGCCCTCTTCCGGAGGAGAACACTGAAGCTTTCTTT
>-|TRBJ2-7|TRBV19|-
CASSSAGNSYEQYF
TGTGCCAGTAGTAGTGCAGGAAATTCCTACGAGCAGTACTTC
>-|TRBJ1-1|TRBV2|-
CASKGRVNTEAFF
TGTGCCAGCAAGGGAAGGGTTAACACTGAAGCTTTCTTT
>TRBD1|TRBJ2-3|TRBV5-1|-
CASSLARGQGDTQYF
TGCGCCAGCAGCTTGGCCAGGGGGCAGGGAGATACGCAGTATTTT
>TRBD2|TRBJ2-6|TRBV7-9|once
CASSPRGGAGANVLTF
TGTGCCAGCAGCCCACGCGGGGGGGCTGGGGCCAACGTCCTGACTTTC
>-|TRBJ1-1|TRBV25-1|-
CASSRLGGEAFF
TGTGCCAGCAGTCGGTTGGGAGGGGAAGCTTTCTTT